This T cell receptor (beta chain) comes out of a study of shared clonotypes between healthy human individuals (dated by TCRdb to 2019 to 2021). For the study in its entirety: A couple of women and three men aged 18 to 49 years were included in the cohort. Per donor, three plates each were used for CD4 naive and CD4 memory, two for CD8 naive, and one for CD8 memory. To increase sequencing depth and limit assay-specific biases, TCR repertoire library preparation and sequencing were carried out by different laboratories using diverse techniques. The study deeply sequenced blood TCR repertoires of five healthy adults to estimate repertoire size and the extent of clonotype sharing between individuals. Each donor's leukapheresis produced roughly between about 0.9 and 9.5 billion PBMCs.

Results the study describes overall, beyond this receptor: Only blood was sampled, and tissue TCR repertoires likely differ from those in blood. Clonotypes shared by all four sorted-subset donors showed higher generation probabilities than non-shared clonotypes. Larger estimated clonotype richness was generally found for naive subsets than for memory subsets. Around 5% of naive CD4, roughly 3.6% of naive CD8, around 2.3% of memory CD4, and roughly 0.4% of memory CD8 clonotypes were shared across several donors. Pairwise subsampling indicated that sequencing depth was expected to affect the degree of clonotype sharing among donors. Even with the large sequencing depth, rarefaction of the sorted-subset datasets indicated that sequencing was incomplete. Because the study included only a small number of donors, the genetic and exposure-history diversity represented was limited.

The junction carries 15 bases between V and J, which are trimmed by 5 bases and 4 bases respectively. According to the germline V gene, CDR1 reads MNHEY and CDR2 reads SVGAGI. Including cysteine and phenylalanine, the CDR3 has 15 amino acids. Only the CDR3 part of the read is kept: 45 bases, read in frame from the first base. About this clone itself: Its antigen remains unidentified. No per-base quality is available; no much larger clone lies one base away.

Using the deep immunoSEQ assay, TCR CDR3 regions were amplified from genomic DNA by multiplex PCR. For each cell subset, the extracted genomic DNA was distributed evenly across all wells of several immunoSEQ 96-well plates, and each plate served as one replicate. For sorted subsets, each replicate PCR was loaded with approximately 190 ng genomic DNA, equivalent to 25,000 to 30,000 T cell genomes. Purified libraries were quantified with a Qubit 3.0 fluorometer, sized on a Bioanalyzer 2100, and re-quantified with the KAPA Library Quantification kit. Every immunoSEQ 96-well plate was sequenced on a dedicated single-read 150-cycle Illumina NextSeq 550 flow cell. Processing in the source paper ran as follows. Because the immunoSEQ output included only junctional sequences and no quality scores, the filtering could not be the same as the filtering used for full-length reads. Sequences were annotated with PyIR, a Python wrapper for IgBLAST v1.9, using IMGT germline references to assign V/J genes and CDR3. Any read was removed if the V/J assignment was weak (E-value above 1e-6), the CDR3 was missing, or the read contained stop codons, out-of-frame junctions, or ambiguous translated residues. V3J clonotypes were defined as sequences sharing an identical inferred V gene, J gene, and CDR3 amino acid sequence. To compute the percentage overlap between repertoires, the number of shared unique clonotypes was divided by the size of the smaller repertoire. Three approaches were used to assess repertoire richness: RTK rarefaction, the Chao1 estimator, and Recon v2.1 estimates of unobserved clonotypes. OLGA was used to compute generation probabilities for all TCRbeta clonotypes that the gDNA method yielded from a handful of donors. TCRdb retrieved this table from immuneACCESS and kept in-frame rearrangements only. Not all clones are present; in checked studies, unresolved V genes account for under half, and no reason is known for the remainder. That table is the source of V, J and clone size, and D and trimming were worked out from the DNA. The sample profile shows under 120,000 clones; about 66% of them were found once. Approximately 24% of the sample is taken by the ten largest.

Donors were healthy HIV-negative adults with no recently reported acute infections or vaccinations. All donors were Caucasian adults living in Nashville, Tennessee, USA. CD8 memory samples were composed of magnetically selected CD45RO+ cells combined with CCR7-negative CD45RA+ effector memory (TemRA) cells. After blood collection by leukapheresis, PBMCs were isolated using Ficoll-Histopaque density gradient centrifugation and then cryopreserved in the vapor phase of liquid nitrogen. Analytical flow cytometry was used to check the purity and quantity of each magnetically sorted T cell population. From each sorted fraction, genomic DNA was isolated and quantified by UV absorbance on a Nanodrop 2000c.

The sequence derives from a woman aged 25 to 39 in good health. The chain uses TRBV6-5 and TRBJ1-3; no D segment can be confidently identified. Sequenced input: memory CD8+ T cells sorted from blood. This sample's cell subset or site label indicates: CD45RO+ cells pooled with CCR7-negative TemRA cells. The CDR3 reads CASSRSGIRGNTIYF. The nucleotide sequence reads as follows: TGTGCCAGCAGTCGTTCGGGTATTCGAGGAAACACCATATATTTT.